This T cell receptor (beta chain) was found in a study of pediatric ulcerative colitis. The germline V gene encodes CDR1 LNHDA and CDR2 SQIVND (reference sequence). The CDR3 runs 13 residues. Deletions cut 6 bases from V and 3 bases from J, with 10 bases between. This clone was counted a few times. Assay: immunoSEQ multiplex PCR; the TCRdb copy retains only in-frame clones and omits some. The sample yields 35,000 or so clones, around four fifths seen once. Rectal tissue came from one to two pinch biopsies taken at colonoscopy. The V call is TRBV19, the J call TRBJ2-3; possible D gene TRBD2, 5 bases. This TCR derives from a boy aged 5 to 17 with moderate ulcerative colitis. Material for sequencing was gut tissue. The CDR3 region is CASRASGTDTQYF. CDR3 coding DNA: TGTGCCAGTAGAGCGAGCGGAACAGATACGCAGTATTTT.